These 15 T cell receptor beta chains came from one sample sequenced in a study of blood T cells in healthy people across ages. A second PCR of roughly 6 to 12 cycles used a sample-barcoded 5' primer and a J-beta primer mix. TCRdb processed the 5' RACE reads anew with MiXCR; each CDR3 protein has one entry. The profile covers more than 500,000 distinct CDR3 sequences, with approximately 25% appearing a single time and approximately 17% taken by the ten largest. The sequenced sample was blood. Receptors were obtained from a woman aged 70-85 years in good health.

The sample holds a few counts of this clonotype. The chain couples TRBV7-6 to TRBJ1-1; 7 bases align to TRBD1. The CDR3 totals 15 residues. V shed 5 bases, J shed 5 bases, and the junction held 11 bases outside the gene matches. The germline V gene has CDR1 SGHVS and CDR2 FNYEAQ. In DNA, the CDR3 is TGTGCCAGCAGCCCCGCCCGACAGGGTAGAACTGAAGCTTTCTTT. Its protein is CASSPARQGRTEAFF.

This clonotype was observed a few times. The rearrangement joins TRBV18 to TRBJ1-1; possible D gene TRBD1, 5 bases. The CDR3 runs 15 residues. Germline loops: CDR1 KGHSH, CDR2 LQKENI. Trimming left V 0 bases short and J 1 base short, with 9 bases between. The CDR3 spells CASSPPGRRNTEAFF. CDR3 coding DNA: TGTGCCAGCTCACCACCGGGACGGCGGAACACTGAAGCTTTCTTT.

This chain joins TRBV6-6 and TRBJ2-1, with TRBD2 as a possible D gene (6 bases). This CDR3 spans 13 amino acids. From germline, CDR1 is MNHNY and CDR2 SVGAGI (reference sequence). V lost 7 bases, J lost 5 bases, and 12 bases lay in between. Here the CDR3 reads CASTEGLDNEQFF. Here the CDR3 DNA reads TGTGCCAGCACAGAGGGACTGGACAATGAGCAGTTCTTC.

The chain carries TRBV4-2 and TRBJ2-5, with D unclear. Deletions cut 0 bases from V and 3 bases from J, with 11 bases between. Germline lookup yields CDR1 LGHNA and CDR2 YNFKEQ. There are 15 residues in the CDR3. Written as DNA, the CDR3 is TGTGCCAGCAGCCAAGATCCCTCGACTGAAGAGACCCAGTACTTC. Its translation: CASSQDPSTEETQYF.

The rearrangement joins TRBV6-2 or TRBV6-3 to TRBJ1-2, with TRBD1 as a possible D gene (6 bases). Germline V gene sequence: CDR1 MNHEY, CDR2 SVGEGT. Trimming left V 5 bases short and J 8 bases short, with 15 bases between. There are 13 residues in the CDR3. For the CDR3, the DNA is TGTGCCAGCAGTCGAAAGGGGGAGGAAGGCTACACCTTC. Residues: CASSRKGEEGYTF.

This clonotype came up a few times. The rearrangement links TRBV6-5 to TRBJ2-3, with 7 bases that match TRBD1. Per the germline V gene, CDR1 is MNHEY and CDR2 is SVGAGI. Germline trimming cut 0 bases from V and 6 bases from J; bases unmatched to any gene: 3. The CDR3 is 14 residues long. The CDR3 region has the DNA TGTGCCAGCAGTTACTCGCTGGACAGGGATACGCAGTATTTT. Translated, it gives CASSYSLDRDTQYF.

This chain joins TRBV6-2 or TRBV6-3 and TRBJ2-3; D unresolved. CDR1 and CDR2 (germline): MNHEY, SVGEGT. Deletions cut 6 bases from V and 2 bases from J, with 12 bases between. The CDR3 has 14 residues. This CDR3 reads CASRPQKATDTQYF. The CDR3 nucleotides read TGTGCCAGCAGACCCCAAAAGGCCACAGATACGCAGTATTTT.

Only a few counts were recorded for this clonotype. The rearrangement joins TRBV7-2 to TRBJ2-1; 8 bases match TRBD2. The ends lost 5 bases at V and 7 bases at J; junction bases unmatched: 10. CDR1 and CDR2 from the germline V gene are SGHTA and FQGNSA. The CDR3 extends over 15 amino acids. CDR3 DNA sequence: TGTGCCAGCAGCCTTCGGGGGGGACGTTCGAATGAGCAGTTCTTC. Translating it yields CASSLRGGRSNEQFF.

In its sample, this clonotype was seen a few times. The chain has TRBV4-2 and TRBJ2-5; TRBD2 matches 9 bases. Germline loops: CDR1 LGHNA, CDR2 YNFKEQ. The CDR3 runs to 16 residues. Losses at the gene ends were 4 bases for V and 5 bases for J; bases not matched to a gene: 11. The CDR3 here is CASSRSTQRGDETQYF. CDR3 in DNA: TGTGCCAGCAGCCGCTCTACTCAGCGGGGGGATGAGACCCAGTACTTC.

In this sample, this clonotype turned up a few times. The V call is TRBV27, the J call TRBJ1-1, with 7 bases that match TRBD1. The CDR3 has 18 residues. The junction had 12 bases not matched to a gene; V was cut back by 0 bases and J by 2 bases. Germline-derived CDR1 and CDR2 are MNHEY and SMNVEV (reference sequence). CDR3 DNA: TGTGCCAGCAGTTTATCGCGGGACGTACAGGGGCGAAACACTGAAGCTTTCTTT. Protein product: CASSLSRDVQGRNTEAFF.

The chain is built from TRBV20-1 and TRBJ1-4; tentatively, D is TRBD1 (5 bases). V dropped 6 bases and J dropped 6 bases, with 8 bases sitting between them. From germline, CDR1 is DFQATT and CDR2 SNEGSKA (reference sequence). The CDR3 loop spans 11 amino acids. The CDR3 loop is CSAGVDEKLFF. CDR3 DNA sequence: TGCAGTGCGGGGGTGGATGAAAAACTGTTTTTT.

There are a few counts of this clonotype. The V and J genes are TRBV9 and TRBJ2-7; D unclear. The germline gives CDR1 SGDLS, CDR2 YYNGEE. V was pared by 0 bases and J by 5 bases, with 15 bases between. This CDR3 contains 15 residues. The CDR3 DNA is TGTGCCAGCAGCGTAGCGAACAGCCGGAAGCACGAGCAGTACTTC. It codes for CASSVANSRKHEQYF.

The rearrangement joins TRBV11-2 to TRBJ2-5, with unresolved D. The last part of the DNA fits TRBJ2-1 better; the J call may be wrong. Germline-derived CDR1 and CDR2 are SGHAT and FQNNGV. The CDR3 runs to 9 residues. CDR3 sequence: CASGGEQFF. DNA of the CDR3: TGTGCCAGCGGTGGTGAGCAGTTCTTC.

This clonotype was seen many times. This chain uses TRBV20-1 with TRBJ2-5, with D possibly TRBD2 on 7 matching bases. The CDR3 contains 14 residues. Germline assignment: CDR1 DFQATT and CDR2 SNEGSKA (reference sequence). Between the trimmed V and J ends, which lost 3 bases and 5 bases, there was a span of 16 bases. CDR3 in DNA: TGCAGTGCTAGTTCTCGGGGGGCGGGGGAGACCCAGTACTTC. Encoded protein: CSASSRGAGETQYF.

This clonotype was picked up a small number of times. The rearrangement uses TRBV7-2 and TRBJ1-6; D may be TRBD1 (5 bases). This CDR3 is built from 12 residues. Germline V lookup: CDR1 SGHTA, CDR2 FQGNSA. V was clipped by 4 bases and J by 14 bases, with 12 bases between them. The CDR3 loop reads CASSSQGETLHF. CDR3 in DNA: TGTGCCAGCAGCTCCCAAGGGGAAACCCTCCACTTT.